This note documents a single T cell receptor beta chain sequence. Produced via immunoSEQ multiplex PCR; TCRdb's table is partial and in-frame only. The sample has around 700,000 clones, about 90% seen once. The source of the sample is a study of blood T cell repertoires in COVID-19. CDR3 length: 13 residues. V gave up 6 bases and J gave up 11 bases; unmatched junction bases: 11. CDR1 MNHEY and CDR2 SVGAGI come from the germline V gene. The V and J genes are TRBV6-5 and TRBJ1-1; 8 positions match TRBD1. This receptor was taken from a woman younger than 30 with acute or convalescent COVID-19. Material for sequencing was peripheral blood. CDR3 DNA: TGTGCCAGCAGCGGACCAGGGGGCGTGGGGGCTTTCTTT. Encoded protein: CASSGPGGVGAFF.